These 32 T cell receptor beta chains were sequenced from one sample in a study of T cells in Graves' hyperthyroidism and ophthalmopathy. TCR beta CDR3 regions were amplified from RNA. Initially, a first-round RT-PCR of the TCR CDR3 employed the HTBI primer set. TCRdb re-called the multiplex PCR reads with MiXCR, one entry per CDR3 protein. The sample has around 250,000 distinct CDR3 sequences; approximately 14% are singletons. What was sequenced was blood. The receptors stem from a woman aged 40 to 50 with Graves' hyperthyroidism that later progressed to Graves' ophthalmopathy.

There are many counts of this clonotype. This rearrangement joins TRBV27 to TRBJ1-4; a possible D gene is TRBD1 (6 bases). CDR1 is MNHEY, CDR2 SMNVEV, per germline (reference sequence). Trimming pared 3 bases from V and 7 bases from J, leaving 12 bases between. The CDR3 has 14 amino acids. CDR3 coding DNA: TGTGCCAGCAGTTTCAGGGGTGGGGGTGAAAAACTGTTTTTT. Protein product: CASSFRGGGEKLFF.

As for this clonotype: Compared with germline, one end of the junction differs, possibly owing to a read error. The chain is built from TRBV6-5 and TRBJ1-2; D gene unclear. The CDR3 extends over 14 amino acids. The germline CDR1 and CDR2 sequences are MNHEY and SVGAGI. Here the CDR3 DNA reads TGTGCCAGCGGTTGGCAGTACTTAAACTATGTCTACACCTTC. Translating gives CASGWQYLNYVYTF.

This clonotype was observed many times. The genes are TRBV28 and TRBJ2-1, with 11 bases fitting TRBD2. CDR1 MDHEN and CDR2 SYDVKM come from the germline V gene. CDR3 length: 16 amino acids. J gave up 0 bases and V 4 bases, and 2 bases lay outside the gene matches. The CDR3 loop is CASSWGLADSYNEQFF. The CDR3, as DNA: TGTGCCAGCAGTTGGGGACTAGCGGACTCCTACAATGAGCAGTTCTTC.

This sequence joins TRBV11-3 and TRBJ2-1; perhaps TRBD1 as D (6 bases). V was pared by 5 bases and J by 3 bases, with 14 bases between. The CDR3 consists of 15 residues. The germline gives CDR1 SGHNT, CDR2 YENEEA. The CDR3 loop reads CASSPLTGNYNEQFF. The CDR3, as DNA: TGTGCCAGCAGCCCGTTAACAGGGAACTACAATGAGCAGTTCTTC. Based on the CDR3 plus reference TRBV11-3 and TRBJ2-1, the full variable domain is EAGVVQSPRYKIIEKKQPVAFWCNPISGHNTLYWYLQNLGQGPELLIRYENEEAVDDSQLPKDRFSAERLKGVDSTLKIQPAELGDSAVYLCASSPLTGNYNEQFFGPGTRLTVL.

At least ten counts were recorded for this clonotype. The V gene is TRBV7-8, the J gene TRBJ2-1; D is unresolved. V was clipped by 4 bases and J by 8 bases, with 12 bases between them. Germline-derived CDR1 and CDR2 are SGHVS and FQNEAQ. The CDR3 totals 13 residues. CDR3 protein: CASSSRTDYEQFF. For the CDR3, the DNA is TGTGCCAGCAGCTCCAGGACCGACTATGAGCAGTTCTTC. Using reference TRBV7-8 and TRBJ2-1 for the parts outside the CDR3, the full variable domain is GAGVSQSPRYKVAKRGQDVALRCDPISGHVSLFWYQQALGQGPEFLTYFQNEAQLDKSGLPSDRFFAERPEGSVSTLKIQRTQQEDSAVYLCASSSRTDYEQFFGPGTRLTVL.

This clonotype was seen at least ten times. CDR3 protein: CASDQEQGTEAFF. In DNA, the CDR3 is TGTGCCAGTGATCAGGAACAGGGCACTGAAGCTTTCTTT. V is TRBV2 and J is TRBJ1-1; tentative D call: TRBD1 (6 bases). V was clipped by 9 bases and J by 4 bases, with 15 bases between them. There are 13 residues in the CDR3. Per the germline V gene, CDR1 is SNHLY and CDR2 is FYNNEI.

Many counts were recorded for this clonotype. V is TRBV27 and J is TRBJ2-3, with D unresolved. This CDR3 has 15 amino acids. V was trimmed by 0 bases and J by 2 bases, leaving 9 bases between them. Germline CDR1 MNHEY, CDR2 SMNVEV (reference sequence). DNA for the CDR3: TGTGCCAGCAGTTTATCCACATACCACACAGATACGCAGTATTTT. Its protein product is CASSLSTYHTDTQYF.

The sample holds a few counts of this clonotype. The chain uses TRBV20-1 and TRBJ2-1; 10 bases line up with TRBD2. Trimming removed 3 bases from V and 2 bases from J; junction bases left unmatched: 19. Germline V gene sequence: CDR1 DFQATT, CDR2 SNEGSKA (reference sequence). The CDR3 contains 20 residues. The CDR3 region has the DNA TGCAGTGCTAGGGGTCACCAACCAAACTATAGCGGGAGGACCTACAATGAGCAGTTCTTC. It yields the protein CSARGHQPNYSGRTYNEQFF.

This clonotype has ten or more counts. This chain connects TRBV2 to TRBJ1-1; TRBD1 is a possible D gene (5 bases). Trimming shortened V by 9 bases and J by 0 bases, and 8 bases separated the two germline ends. Germline V gene data show CDR1 as SNHLY and CDR2 as FYNNEI. This CDR3 has 12 amino acids. The CDR3 region is CARGLLNTEAFF. CDR3 in DNA: TGTGCCAGGGGACTACTGAACACTGAAGCTTTCTTT.

About this clonotype itself: The conserved final phenylalanine or tryptophan is absent from the CDR3, which likely points to a read error. The CDR3 bases are TGCGCCAGCAGACTAGCGGGAGACGGGTGGAATGAGCAGTTCTCC. This encodes CASRLAGDGWNEQFS. The chain employs TRBV5-1 and TRBJ2-1, with 11 bases that match TRBD2. Germline V gene lookup returns CDR1 SGHRS and CDR2 YFSETQ. The CDR3 runs 15 residues. With V trimmed by 5 bases and J by 7 bases, 8 bases remained unmatched.

This clonotype was seen many times. The rearrangement uses TRBV6-1 and TRBJ2-1; D unresolved. This CDR3 is 15 amino acids long. Looked up from germline, CDR1 is MNHNS and CDR2 is SASEGT. The V and J ends lost 6 bases and 2 bases respectively, with 14 bases between them. The CDR3 DNA follows: TGTGCCAGCAGACGGGTCGTTGACACCTACAATGAGCAGTTCTTC. Its translation: CASRRVVDTYNEQFF.

In its sample, this clonotype was seen a few times. This rearrangement joins TRBV6-1 to TRBJ2-2; 8 positions agree with TRBD1. Germline CDR1 reads MNHNS; CDR2 reads SASEGT. The CDR3 runs 15 residues. Germline trimming cut 5 bases from V and 3 bases from J; bases unmatched to any gene: 5. The CDR3: CASSFDRGDTGELFF. The CDR3 DNA is TGTGCCAGCAGTTTCGACAGGGGAGACACCGGGGAGCTGTTTTTT.

This clonotype was seen repeatedly, ten times or more. The rearrangement joins TRBV27 to TRBJ2-4; weak D call: TRBD2 (5 bases). The CDR3 runs to 16 residues. V was shortened by 5 bases and J by 4 bases, with 18 bases between the two germline ends. Germline-derived CDR1 and CDR2 are MNHEY and SMNVEV (reference sequence). The CDR3 DNA reads as TGTGCCAGCAGTCCGGGATACATCGGCGGGAAAAACATTCAGTACTTC. Translated: CASSPGYIGGKNIQYF.

This clonotype was seen at least ten times. CDR3 residues: CASRLLAATGELFF. The CDR3 nucleotides are TGTGCCAGCAGGTTACTAGCGGCTACCGGGGAGCTGTTTTTT. J is TRBJ2-2 and V is TRBV6-5; 8 bases are a match to TRBD2. Germline CDR1 is MNHEY and CDR2 is SVGAGI. This CDR3 contains 14 residues. Losses at the gene ends were 6 bases for V and 5 bases for J; bases not matched to a gene: 5.

This clonotype was seen repeatedly, ten times or more. The chain joins TRBV3-1 to TRBJ2-2; D unresolved. Deletions cut 1 base from V and 7 bases from J, with 13 bases between. The CDR3 length is 15 residues. Germline CDR1 reads LGHDT; CDR2 reads YNNKEL (reference sequence). The CDR3 here is CASSQAGGGHGELFF. CDR3 bases: TGTGCCAGCAGCCAAGCCGGTGGCGGTCACGGGGAGCTGTTTTTT. Variable domain in full (rest from reference TRBV3-1 and TRBJ2-2): DTAVSQTPKYLVTQMGNDKSIKCEQNLGHDTMYWYKQDSKKFLKIMFSYNNKELIINETVPNRFSPKSPDKAHLNLHINSLELGDSAVYFCASSQAGGGHGELFFGEGSRLTVL.

This clonotype appeared many times. CDR3 loop: CASKDYRADSPLHF. The CDR3 nucleotides read TGTGCCAGCAAAGATTACAGGGCGGATTCACCCCTCCACTTT. This sequence joins TRBV7-9 and TRBJ1-6; tentatively, D is TRBD1 (6 bases). CDR1 and CDR2 (germline): SEHNR, FQNEAQ (reference sequence). Trimming pared 7 bases from V and 8 bases from J, leaving 15 bases between. The CDR3 runs to 14 residues.

This clonotype showed up many times. The DNA for the CDR3 is TGTGCCAGCAGTCCTGGACTAGCGGGAACTCTAAGCTCCTACAATGAGCAGTTCTTC. This translates into CASSPGLAGTLSSYNEQFF. This chain uses TRBV28 with TRBJ2-1, with 12 bases that match TRBD2. The CDR3 is made up of 19 amino acids. Looked up from germline, CDR1 is MDHEN and CDR2 is SYDVKM. Germline trimming cut 5 bases from V and 0 bases from J; bases unmatched to any gene: 11. Together with reference TRBV28 and TRBJ2-1, the CDR3 gives the full variable domain: DVKVTQSSRYLVKRTGEKVFLECVQDMDHENMFWYRQDPGLGLRLIYFSYDVKMKEKGDIPEGYSVSREKKERFSLILESASTNQTSMYLCASSPGLAGTLSSYNEQFFGPGTRLTVL.

The table lists this clonotype with many counts. The V gene is TRBV10-3, the J gene TRBJ2-3; TRBD1 matches 8 bases. Germline V gene data show CDR1 as ENHRY and CDR2 as SYGVKD. Trimming cost V 7 bases and J 6 bases; bases outside gene matches: 9. The CDR3 totals 14 residues. CDR3 nucleotide sequence: TGTGCCATCACTAGGACAGGGATACTGGATACGCAGTATTTT. Protein product: CAITRTGILDTQYF.

This clonotype showed up many times. V usage is TRBV28 and J usage is TRBJ1-2; D remains unclear. Germline CDR1 is MDHEN and CDR2 is SYDVKM. V lost 4 bases and J 8 bases, leaving 11 bases between the germline ends. The CDR3 contains 12 residues. The CDR3 here is CASSSGIGGYTF. CDR3 nucleotide sequence: TGTGCCAGCAGTTCCGGGATAGGAGGCTACACCTTC.

This clonotype was picked up many times. In DNA, the CDR3 is TGTGCCAGCAGCCGTAGCGGGAGTGGAGAGACCCAGTACTTC. Translated: CASSRSGSGETQYF. The V and J genes are TRBV12-3 or TRBV12-4 and TRBJ2-5; TRBD2 matches 9 bases. The CDR3 contains 14 residues. The V and J ends lost 6 bases and 4 bases, in that order; junction bases with no gene match: 6.

This clonotype was counted many times. This chain connects TRBV30 to TRBJ2-7; the D is unclear. Trimming pared 4 bases from V and 7 bases from J, leaving 11 bases between. Germline V gene lookup returns CDR1 GTSNPN and CDR2 SVGIG (reference sequence). There are 11 residues in the CDR3. CDR3 amino acids: CAWKVAGEQYF. The CDR3 DNA reads as TGTGCCTGGAAAGTCGCCGGGGAGCAGTACTTC.

Ten or more counts support this clonotype. One end of the junction fails to match germline, which may point to a read error. The chain is built from TRBV12-3 or TRBV12-4 and TRBJ2-7; perhaps TRBD2 as D (5 bases). The length of the CDR3 is 14 residues. In DNA, the CDR3 is TGTGCCAGCACTTTATCGGGTTGGGAGTACGAGCAGTACTTC. Translating gives CASTLSGWEYEQYF.

This clonotype was seen at least ten times. V and J are TRBV27 and TRBJ2-7; 11 nucleotides align to TRBD1. Trimming took 6 bases from V and 7 from J; bases not matched to a gene: 8. The germline V gene encodes CDR1 MNHEY and CDR2 SMNVEV (reference sequence). There are 14 residues in the CDR3. CDR3 sequence: CASRLGTGGWEQYF. Written as DNA, the CDR3 is TGTGCCAGCAGACTCGGGACAGGGGGTTGGGAGCAGTACTTC.

At least ten counts were recorded for this clonotype. This rearrangement joins TRBV4-1 to TRBJ1-4, with D unresolved. CDR3 length: 16 residues. Trimming stripped 1 base from V and 2 bases from J, with 11 bases between. Germline CDR1 and CDR2: MGHRA and YSYEKL. The CDR3 region has the DNA TGCGCCAGCAGCCAAGTACGGATTGAGACTAATGAAAAACTGTTTTTT. Residues: CASSQVRIETNEKLFF.

In this sample, this clonotype turned up many times. V gene TRBV28 combines with J gene TRBJ1-1, with D perhaps TRBD1 (5 bases). Germline values: CDR1 MDHEN, CDR2 SYDVKM. The length of the CDR3 is 14 residues. Trimming stripped 8 bases from V and 2 bases from J, with 15 bases between. The CDR3 region has the DNA TGTGCCAGCGGGACCGGGACGGTTAACACTGAAGCTTTCTTT. It translates to CASGTGTVNTEAFF.

This clonotype was counted ten times or more. The chain links TRBV2 to TRBJ2-3; D perhaps matches TRBD2 (5 bases). From germline, CDR1 is SNHLY and CDR2 FYNNEI. CDR3 length: 16 amino acids. V gave up 8 bases and J gave up 0 bases, with 18 bases separating them. CDR3 nucleotides: TGTGCCAGCCCCGGGCATAAAGCGGTTAGCACAGATACGCAGTATTTT. Its protein is CASPGHKAVSTDTQYF.

In its sample, this clonotype was seen a few times. Given a much more abundant clone one base away, this may be a read error. The gene calls are TRBV18 and TRBJ1-6; tentatively, D is TRBD1 (5 bases). The CDR3 is 15 amino acids. Germline V gives CDR1 KGHSH, CDR2 LQKENI. Here the CDR3 reads CASSLGAADNPPLHF. DNA of the CDR3: TGTGCCAGCTCTCTCGGGGCAGCAGATAATCCACCCCTCCACTTT.

This clonotype was seen ten or more times. V gene TRBV28 combines with J gene TRBJ2-1, with TRBD2 matching 9 bases. The germline CDR1 and CDR2 sequences are MDHEN and SYDVKM. The CDR3 runs 16 residues. Trimming removed 7 bases from V and 6 bases from J; junction bases left unmatched: 13. The CDR3 DNA is TGTGCCAGCACCGAGTTGAGGCGGGAGGGCCGCAATGAGCAGTTCTTC. Its protein product is CASTELRREGRNEQFF.

This clonotype occurred many times. The CDR3 DNA sequence: TGTGCCAGTCAGACAGGGTTAAGTTACGAGCAGTACTTC. Protein: CASQTGLSYEQYF. The chain couples TRBV28 to TRBJ2-7; 7 bases are shared with TRBD1. CDR1 is MDHEN and CDR2 is SYDVKM in the germline V gene. Trimming removed 9 bases from V and 4 bases from J; junction bases left unmatched: 9. The CDR3 covers 13 residues. The whole variable domain, remainder taken from reference TRBV28 and TRBJ2-7, is DVKVTQSSRYLVKRTGEKVFLECVQDMDHENMFWYRQDPGLGLRLIYFSYDVKMKEKGDIPEGYSVSREKKERFSLILESASTNQTSMYLCASQTGLSYEQYFGPGTRLTVT.

This clonotype has a handful of counts. V and J are TRBV18 and TRBJ1-4, with D hard to call. Germline CDR1 reads KGHSH; CDR2 reads LQKENI. The CDR3 spans 11 residues. The V end lost 3 bases, the J end lost 8 bases, and 4 bases lay between the germline ends. The CDR3 DNA reads TGTGCCAGCTCACCGGGGGAAAAACTGTTTTTT. Translating gives CASSPGEKLFF.

Worth noting for this clonotype: It may be a read error: a sequence one base away is much more abundant. The J gene is TRBJ2-7, the V gene TRBV28; 7 bases line up with TRBD2. The germline V gene encodes CDR1 MDHEN and CDR2 SYDVKM. CDR3 length: 13 amino acids. Trimming took 5 bases from V and 5 from J; bases not matched to a gene: 6. DNA of the CDR3: TGTGCCAGCAGTGCTAGCGGCGCCCACGAGCAGTACTTC. Translated, it gives CASSASGAHEQYF.

This clonotype was detected ten times or more. The chain links TRBV28 to TRBJ1-5; 7 positions match TRBD1. The germline gives CDR1 MDHEN, CDR2 SYDVKM. V shed 4 bases and J 7 bases; nucleotides not matched to a gene: 10. The CDR3 covers 15 residues. CDR3 bases: TGTGCCAGCAGTTCCCCCGGGACAGATAGACAGCCCCAGCATTTT. Its protein is CASSSPGTDRQPQHF. Based on the CDR3 plus reference TRBV28 and TRBJ1-5, the full variable domain is DVKVTQSSRYLVKRTGEKVFLECVQDMDHENMFWYRQDPGLGLRLIYFSYDVKMKEKGDIPEGYSVSREKKERFSLILESASTNQTSMYLCASSSPGTDRQPQHFGDGTRLSIL.